The next 25 T cell receptor beta chains were all read from a single sample in a study of blood T cell repertoires in COVID-19. Sequenced by immunoSEQ multiplex PCR; TCRdb stores in-frame clones only, minus some. This sample has about 230,000 clones, with over 75% found just once. The sequencing sample was made of PBMCs or T cells enriched from blood (not recorded which). The receptors here all came from a man younger than 35 who had recovered from COVID-19.

This clone is deemed medium-sized. The chain carries TRBV7-9 and TRBJ2-4; TRBD2 is a possible D gene (5 bases). The V and J ends lost 3 bases and 7 bases respectively, with 22 bases between them. This CDR3 has 17 residues. Germline lookup yields CDR1 SEHNR and CDR2 FQNEAQ (reference sequence). CDR3 sequence reads: CASSFEWGAADGNIQYF. The CDR3 coding sequence is TGTGCCAGCAGCTTTGAATGGGGAGCCGCTGATGGTAACATTCAGTACTTC.

The rearrangement joins TRBV30 to TRBJ2-5; the match to TRBD1 covers 8 bases. With 7 bases clipped from V and 5 bases from J, the junction kept 9 bases outside the gene matches. In germline, CDR1 is GTSNPN, CDR2 SVGIG (reference sequence). This CDR3 spans 13 amino acids. The CDR3 reads CASHRGRTETQYF. As DNA, the CDR3 is TGTGCCTCTCACAGGGGGAGGACGGAGACCCAGTACTTC. Together with reference TRBV30 and TRBJ2-5, the CDR3 gives the full variable domain: SQTIHQWPATLVQPVGSPLSLECTVEGTSNPNLYWYRQAAGRGLQLLFYSVGIGQISSEVPQNLSASRPQDRQFILSSKKLLLSDSGFYLCASHRGRTETQYFGPGTRLLVL.

The chain has TRBV5-8 and TRBJ2-7, with D unclear. Looked up from germline, CDR1 is SGHTS and CDR2 is YDEGEE. Trimming shortened V by 3 bases and J by 5 bases, and 15 bases separated the two germline ends. The CDR3 consists of 14 residues. The DNA of the CDR3 is TGTGCCAGCAGCTACACCGCCACCCGCAACGAGCAGTACTTC. This gives the protein CASSYTATRNEQYF.

The rearrangement links TRBV30 to TRBJ1-6, with unresolved D. The CDR3 covers 14 residues. V gave up 5 bases and J gave up 0 bases, with 8 bases separating them. Germline V gene data show CDR1 as GTSNPN and CDR2 as SVGIG (reference sequence). In DNA form, the CDR3 reads TGTGCCTGGGGCACAAACTCCTATAATTCACCCCTCCACTTT. Its translation: CAWGTNSYNSPLHF. Drawing the rest from reference TRBV30 and TRBJ1-6, the complete variable domain is SQTIHQWPATLVQPVGSPLSLECTVEGTSNPNLYWYRQAAGRGLQLLFYSVGIGQISSEVPQNLSASRPQDRQFILSSKKLLLSDSGFYLCAWGTNSYNSPLHFGNGTRLTVT.

J is TRBJ1-6 and V is TRBV11-1; D is perhaps TRBD1 (6 bases). This CDR3 contains 12 residues. Per germline, CDR1 SGHAT and CDR2 FQDESV (reference sequence). V was trimmed by 2 bases and J by 13 bases, leaving 9 bases between them. CDR3 DNA sequence: TGTGCCAGCAGCTTATCAACAGGGCCCCTCCACTTT. Residues: CASSLSTGPLHF.

The V gene is TRBV7-2, the J gene TRBJ1-2, with D perhaps TRBD1 (5 bases). V lost 2 bases and J 2 bases, leaving 12 bases between the germline ends. Germline lookup yields CDR1 SGHTA and CDR2 FQGNSA. The CDR3 consists of 15 residues. CDR3 sequence: CASSLNAGNNYGYTF. The CDR3 region has the DNA TGTGCCAGCAGCTTAAACGCAGGGAACAACTATGGCTACACCTTC. Supplemented by reference TRBV7-2 and TRBJ1-2, the full variable domain reads GAGVSQSPSNKVTEKGKDVELRCDPISGHTALYWYRQSLGQGLEFLIYFQGNSAPDKSGLPSDRFSAERTGGSVSTLTIQRTQQEDSAVYLCASSLNAGNNYGYTFGSGTRLTVV.

The genes are TRBV4-2 and TRBJ1-1, with TRBD1 matching 9 bases. This CDR3 region has 15 residues. After removal of 4 bases from V and 6 bases from J, the junction contained 9 bases not matched to a gene. CDR1 and CDR2 from the germline V gene are LGHNA and YNFKEQ. The CDR3, as DNA: TGTGCCAGCAGCCGCCAACAGGGGGCTGAGGCTGAAGCTTTCTTT. Protein sequence: CASSRQQGAEAEAFF.

V gene TRBV7-9 combines with J gene TRBJ2-7; TRBD2 matches 7 bases. The CDR3 runs to 14 residues. Germline-derived CDR1 and CDR2 are SEHNR and FQNEAQ (reference sequence). Trimming cost V 7 bases and J 4 bases; bases outside gene matches: 10. The CDR3 loop is CASNSPGRVYEQYF. In nucleotides, the CDR3 is TGTGCCAGCAATAGTCCAGGGAGGGTTTACGAGCAGTACTTC.

This chain connects TRBV6-1 to TRBJ2-7; D is possibly TRBD2 (6 bases). V shed 0 bases and J shed 6 bases, with 15 bases lying between them. Germline loops: CDR1 MNHNS, CDR2 SASEGT. The CDR3 is 15 residues long. The CDR3 loop reads CASSEARLGAGEQYF. The CDR3 region has the DNA TGTGCCAGCAGTGAAGCGCGGTTGGGAGCGGGCGAGCAGTACTTC.

The V and J genes are TRBV6-5 and TRBJ1-5, with unresolved D. Germline CDR1 and CDR2: MNHEY and SVGAGI. The V end was cut by 8 bases, the J end by 3 bases, with 17 bases between. The CDR3 has 15 residues. The chain's CDR3 is CASGSPRNDNQPQHF. DNA for the CDR3: TGTGCCAGCGGGTCGCCGCGGAACGACAATCAGCCCCAGCATTTT.

J is TRBJ2-3 and V is TRBV19; D possibly corresponds to TRBD2 (6 bases). V was pared by 2 bases and J by 6 bases, with 12 bases between. Germline lookup yields CDR1 LNHDA and CDR2 SQIVND (reference sequence). The CDR3 sequence is 14 residues long. CDR3 DNA: TGTGCCAGTAGTATAACGGCGGGACGGGATACGCAGTATTTT. Its protein product is CASSITAGRDTQYF.

J is TRBJ2-7 and V is TRBV2, with TRBD1 matching 9 bases. Per germline, CDR1 SNHLY and CDR2 FYNNEI. The CDR3 runs 15 residues. Trimming at V came to 6 bases and at J to 1 base, leaving 7 bases not matched to a gene. The CDR3 sequence is CASRKDRGGSYEQYF. As DNA, the CDR3 is TGTGCCAGCAGGAAGGACAGGGGAGGATCCTACGAGCAGTACTTC.

CDR3 residues: CASSPRTSGTSQYF. CDR3 in DNA: TGTGCCAGCAGTCCCCGGACTAGCGGGACCTCACAGTACTTC. The chain links TRBV27 to TRBJ2-7, with 12 bases that match TRBD2. V was pared by 5 bases and J by 10 bases, with 9 bases of the junction left unmatched. Germline-derived CDR1 and CDR2 are MNHEY and SMNVEV (reference sequence). The CDR3 length is 14 residues.

The J gene is TRBJ1-2, the V gene TRBV7-2; TRBD1 matches at 8 bases. The V gene's germline CDR1 is SGHTA and CDR2 FQGNSA. This CDR3 has 15 amino acids. With V trimmed by 1 base and J by 2 bases, 3 bases remained unmatched. Here the CDR3 reads CASSLGQGRNYGYTF. CDR3 nucleotide sequence: TGTGCCAGCAGCTTAGGACAGGGGCGCAACTATGGCTACACCTTC.

This chain links TRBV4-2 with TRBJ2-1, with a tentative D call TRBD2 (6 bases). Germline CDR1 is LGHNA and CDR2 is YNFKEQ. Trimming removed 2 bases from V and 0 bases from J, with 17 bases in between. This CDR3 comprises 18 residues. CDR3 nucleotide sequence: TGTGCCAGCAGCCAATCGCTAGCGCAAGAAGTCTCCTACAATGAGCAGTTCTTC. It encodes CASSQSLAQEVSYNEQFF.

The rearrangement links TRBV4-1 to TRBJ2-5; D possibly corresponds to TRBD1 (7 bases). The CDR3 runs to 15 residues. The ends were cut back, 4 bases at V and 2 bases at J, with 14 bases in the middle. Per the germline V gene, CDR1 is MGHRA and CDR2 is YSYEKL. The DNA of the CDR3 is TGCGCCAGCAGCCCCTCGGGGGACAGACAAGAGACCCAGTACTTC. Translating gives CASSPSGDRQETQYF.

The rearrangement uses TRBV6-5 and TRBJ2-7; 13 bases match TRBD2. The CDR3 is 15 residues long. Per germline, CDR1 MNHEY and CDR2 SVGAGI. J was trimmed by 7 bases and V by 2 bases; bases with no gene match: 5. The CDR3: CASSYGTSGVGEQYF. The CDR3 DNA is TGTGCCAGCAGTTACGGGACTAGCGGGGTGGGGGAGCAGTACTTC.

The rearrangement joins TRBV12-3 or TRBV12-4 to TRBJ2-3, with 8 bases matching TRBD1. CDR3 length equals 11 residues. V lost 7 bases to trimming and J lost 7 bases; unmatched junction nucleotides: 1. The CDR3 here is CASNRGNTQYF. The CDR3 nucleotides are TGTGCCAGCAACAGGGGGAATACGCAGTATTTT.

CDR3 region: CASSEDSSNQPQHF. As DNA, the CDR3 is TGTGCCAGCAGTGAGGACAGTAGCAATCAGCCCCAGCATTTT. The chain has TRBV27 and TRBJ1-5, with a weak D call TRBD1 (6 bases). The V end lost 5 bases, the J end lost 0 bases, and 8 bases lay between the germline ends. The CDR3 is made up of 14 amino acids. CDR1 is MNHEY, CDR2 SMNVEV, per germline (reference sequence).

V gene TRBV4-1 combines with J gene TRBJ1-3; D unresolved. In germline, CDR1 is MGHRA, CDR2 YSYEKL. This CDR3 is 16 amino acids long. V was cut by 0 bases and J by 4 bases, with 13 bases left in between. The DNA for the CDR3 is TGCGCCAGCAGCCAAGATCCCACTTTACGGGGAAACACCATATATTTT. Amino acid sequence: CASSQDPTLRGNTIYF.

The CDR3 here is CASSSSIPGQSYEQYF. The CDR3 nucleotides are TGTGCCAGCAGTTCCTCCATACCGGGACAGAGCTACGAGCAGTACTTC. The chain employs TRBV6-2 or TRBV6-3 and TRBJ2-7; 7 bases match TRBD1. CDR1 is MNHEY and CDR2 is SVGEGT in the germline V gene. Trimming removed 4 bases from V and 3 bases from J; junction bases left unmatched: 12. This CDR3 is 16 amino acids long.

This chain joins TRBV11-1 and TRBJ1-6; D perhaps matches TRBD1 (5 bases). Trimming pared 3 bases from V and 9 bases from J, leaving 12 bases between. The germline V gene encodes CDR1 SGHAT and CDR2 FQDESV (reference sequence). The CDR3 extends over 14 amino acids. DNA of the CDR3: TGTGCCAGCAGCTTGGGGCCTAGAGGTTCACCCCTCCACTTT. Translated: CASSLGPRGSPLHF.

This rearrangement joins TRBV13 to TRBJ2-1, with 12 bases lining up with TRBD2. Trimming took 8 bases from V and 9 from J; bases not matched to a gene: 8. CDR1 and CDR2 (germline): PRHDT, FYEKMQ (reference sequence). The length of the CDR3 is 14 residues. The CDR3: CASLGGLAGGEQFF. In nucleotides, the CDR3 is TGTGCCAGCCTTGGGGGACTAGCGGGTGGTGAGCAGTTCTTC. Full variable domain (rest looked up from reference TRBV13 and TRBJ2-1): AAGVIQSPRHLIKEKRETATLKCYPIPRHDTVYWYQQGPGQDPQFLISFYEKMQSDKGSIPDRFSAQQFSDYHSELNMSSLELGDSALYFCASLGGLAGGEQFFGPGTRLTVL.

V gene TRBV7-8 combines with J gene TRBJ2-7; 8 bases are shared with TRBD1. The CDR3 spans 15 residues. V trimming: 3 bases; J trimming: 3 bases; junction bases outside the gene matches: 7. CDR1 SGHVS and CDR2 FQNEAQ come from the germline V gene. CDR3 DNA: TGTGCCAGCAGCTTCTTGACAGGGGACAACTACGAGCAGTACTTC. It specifies CASSFLTGDNYEQYF.

This clone was seen only once. V and J are TRBV6-5 and TRBJ2-7; D not resolved. Germline V gene data show CDR1 as MNHEY and CDR2 as SVGAGI. CDR3 size: 14 residues. V lost 2 bases and J lost 3, with 11 bases in between. CDR3 nucleotides: TGTGCCAGCAGTTACGGGCAGGTGAACTACGAGCAGTACTTC. It specifies CASSYGQVNYEQYF.